The rows below give T cell receptor beta chains drawn from one sample of a study of T cell responses to AZD1222 COVID-19 vaccine. The data were produced by immunoSEQ multiplex PCR, yet TCRdb's version contains in-frame clones alone and is incomplete. The repertoire holds about 160,000 clones, with under 95% as singletons. Source: peripheral blood, taken on day 0 of MenACWY control vaccination. The receptors derive from an adult in good health. Each CDR3 is given with its conserved first and last residue. A D gene is named only where the DNA matches it firmly. A clone size is listed for some rows: how often the clone was seen (once, few, many), or a class if it is expanded.

V	D	J	size	CDR3	DNA
TRBV5-3	TRBD1	TRBJ1-4	NA	CARSRDDRGDEKLFF	TGTGCCAGAAGTCGTGATGACAGGGGGGATGAAAAACTGTTTTTT
TRBV29-1	NA	TRBJ1-2	NA	CSVRTQIQSRGLYNYGYTF	TGCAGCGTCCGAACTCAGATACAGTCTCGGGGCCTTTATAACTATGGCTACACCTTC
TRBV13	NA	TRBJ1-1	once	CASSLGLSGEAFF	TGTGCCAGCAGCTTAGGCCTGTCAGGTGAAGCTTTCTTT
TRBV7-3	NA	TRBJ2-3	NA	CASSPSPGTDTQYF	TGTGCCAGCAGCCCCTCCCCGGGCACAGATACGCAGTATTTT
TRBV3-1/TRBV3-2	TRBD1	TRBJ1-5	NA	CASSQTGTGGNQPQHF	TGTGCCAGCAGCCAGACTGGGACAGGGGGCAATCAGCCCCAGCATTTT
TRBV5-4	TRBD2	TRBJ2-7	NA	CASSLGSGTTSYEQYF	TGTGCCAGCAGCCTTGGTAGCGGGACAACTTCCTACGAGCAGTACTTC
TRBV7-7	TRBD1	TRBJ1-5	NA	CASSRDRLHEPQHF	TGTGCCAGCAGCAGGGACAGGCTTCATGAGCCCCAGCATTTT
TRBV6-5	NA	TRBJ1-5	NA	CASSPRGGSNQPQHF	TGTGCCAGCAGTCCTAGGGGGGGAAGCAATCAGCCCCAGCATTTT
TRBV5-1	NA	TRBJ1-1	NA	CASSLQVGTEAFF	TGCGCCAGCAGCTTGCAAGTCGGCACTGAAGCTTTCTTT
TRBV7-3	TRBD2	TRBJ2-1	NA	CASSPTGLAGDNEQFF	TGTGCCAGCAGCCCTACGGGACTAGCGGGAGACAATGAGCAGTTCTTC
TRBV25-1	TRBD2	TRBJ2-5	NA	CASSELAGGPRAETQYF	TGTGCCAGCAGTGAACTAGCGGGAGGGCCTAGGGCGGAGACCCAGTACTTC
TRBV7-2	TRBD1	TRBJ2-2	NA	CASSFNRGPGELFF	TGTGCCAGCAGCTTCAACAGGGGACCCGGGGAGCTGTTTTTT
TRBV2	NA	TRBJ2-7	NA	CATSLQGGAYEQYF	TGTGCCACCTCCCTCCAAGGGGGGGCCTACGAGCAGTACTTC
TRBV11-1	TRBD2	TRBJ2-1	NA	CASNAPGLAGFEQFF	TGTGCCAGCAACGCACCGGGACTAGCGGGCTTTGAGCAGTTCTTC
TRBV30	NA	TRBJ1-4	NA	CAWDIATNEKLFF	TGTGCCTGGGACATTGCAACTAATGAAAAACTGTTTTTT
TRBV6-2/TRBV6-3	NA	TRBJ1-2	NA	CASSPRAPLRSYGYTF	TGTGCCAGCAGCCCCCGGGCCCCCCTTCGGAGCTATGGCTACACCTTC
TRBV28	TRBD2	TRBJ2-5	NA	CASSWRTGGLETQYF	TGTGCCAGCAGTTGGAGGACGGGAGGATTGGAGACCCAGTACTTC
TRBV5-6	TRBD1	TRBJ1-2	NA	CASSLVRGREGGYTF	TGTGCCAGCAGCTTGGTCAGGGGGCGCGAGGGAGGCTACACCTTC
TRBV4-1	TRBD2	TRBJ2-2	NA	CASSQDMGGSGELFF	TGCGCCAGCAGCCAAGACATGGGAGGGTCCGGGGAGCTGTTTTTT
TRBV3-1/TRBV3-2	NA	TRBJ1-3	NA	CASSQLPEYSGNTIYF	TGTGCCAGCAGCCAACTGCCAGAATACTCTGGAAACACCATATATTTT
TRBV6-5	NA	TRBJ2-3	NA	CASSYSRGDTQYF	TGTGCCAGCAGTTACTCGAGGGGGGATACGCAGTATTTT
TRBV11-3	TRBD2	TRBJ2-3	NA	CASSLGVSGAPGDTQYF	TGTGCCAGCAGCTTAGGGGTTAGCGGGGCTCCTGGGGATACGCAGTATTTT
TRBV11-2	NA	TRBJ1-1	NA	CASSLVQGRNTEAFF	TGTGCCAGCAGCTTGGTACAGGGACGGAACACTGAAGCTTTCTTT
TRBV24-1	NA	TRBJ2-1	NA	CATSDQGFRANEQFF	TGTGCCACCAGTGATCAAGGATTTAGGGCCAATGAGCAGTTCTTC
TRBV27	TRBD1	TRBJ1-2	NA	CASSVGTGEDYGYTF	TGTGCCAGCAGTGTTGGGACAGGGGAAGACTATGGCTACACCTTC
TRBV3-1/TRBV3-2	NA	TRBJ2-7	NA	CASSQDHSLTYEQYF	TGTGCCAGCAGCCAAGATCACAGCCTTACCTACGAGCAGTACTTC
TRBV19	TRBD1	TRBJ1-5	NA	CASSIDGTGSQPQHF	TGTGCCAGTAGTATAGACGGGACAGGGAGTCAGCCCCAGCATTTT
TRBV14	NA	TRBJ1-3	NA	CASSPRLGRNSGNTIYF	TGTGCCAGCAGCCCCCGATTGGGCAGGAACTCTGGAAACACCATATATTTT
TRBV9	TRBD1	TRBJ2-7	NA	CASSASGTGVYEQYF	TGTGCCAGCAGCGCGTCCGGGACAGGAGTCTACGAGCAGTACTTC
TRBV24-1	TRBD1	TRBJ2-3	NA	CATSGRDRSTDTQYF	TGTGCCACCAGTGGTCGGGACAGGTCCACAGATACGCAGTATTTT
TRBV11-2	TRBD1	TRBJ2-5	NA	CASSLTYPGQGYQETQYF	TGTGCCAGCAGTTTAACCTACCCGGGACAGGGATACCAAGAGACCCAGTACTTC
TRBV18	NA	TRBJ1-1	NA	CASSLGLTEAFF	TGTGCCAGCTCCCTCGGCCTAACCGAGGCTTTCTTT
TRBV28	NA	TRBJ1-5	NA	CASSPAGLHQPQHF	TGTGCCAGCAGTCCAGCGGGACTTCATCAGCCCCAGCATTTT
TRBV30	TRBD1	TRBJ2-1	once	CAWSVGQSSYNEQFF	TGTGCCTGGAGTGTGGGACAGAGCTCCTACAATGAGCAGTTCTTC
TRBV5-1	NA	TRBJ2-2	once	CASSLDSSTGELFF	TGCGCCAGCAGCTTGGACTCGAGCACCGGGGAGCTGTTTTTT
TRBV3-1/TRBV3-2	NA	TRBJ2-7	NA	CASSQDVLGLQYF	TGTGCCAGCAGCCAAGATGTTCTGGGTTTACAGTACTTC
TRBV30	TRBD2	TRBJ2-5	NA	CAWSPTSGETQYF	TGTGCCTGGAGTCCAACTAGCGGAGAGACCCAGTACTTC
TRBV11-3	NA	TRBJ2-5	NA	CASSRLETQYF	TGTGCCAGCAGCCGTTTAGAGACCCAGTACTTC
TRBV2	NA	TRBJ1-2	NA	CASNPSANYGYTF	TGTGCCAGCAACCCGAGCGCTAACTATGGCTACACCTTC
TRBV25-1	TRBD2	TRBJ2-1	NA	CASTPGTTNEQFF	TGTGCCAGCACCCCGGGGACTACTAATGAGCAGTTCTTC
TRBV27	TRBD2	TRBJ2-3	NA	CASSSATSVSTDTQYF	TGTGCCAGCAGTTCAGCCACTAGCGTTAGCACAGATACGCAGTATTTT
TRBV18	TRBD1	TRBJ1-1	NA	CASSPGQGADTEAFF	TGTGCCAGCTCACCGGGACAGGGGGCGGACACTGAAGCTTTCTTT
TRBV7-9	TRBD1	TRBJ1-1	NA	CASSPGDRENTEAFF	TGTGCCAGCAGCCCCGGGGACAGGGAGAACACTGAAGCTTTCTTT
TRBV3-1/TRBV3-2	TRBD2	TRBJ2-3	NA	CASSQDQGLAGGCF	TGTGCCAGCAGCCAAGATCAAGGACTAGCGGGAGGGTGTTTT
TRBV24-1	TRBD1	TRBJ1-2	NA	CATSDPRGLYYGYTF	TGTGCCACCAGTGATCCCAGGGGGCTCTACTATGGCTACACCTTC
TRBV27	NA	TRBJ1-4	NA	CASSFNGATNEKLFF	TGTGCCAGCAGTTTCAATGGGGCAACTAATGAAAAACTGTTTTTT
TRBV5-8	NA	TRBJ2-7	NA	CASSPVGEQYF	TGTGCCAGCAGCCCCGTTGGCGAGCAGTACTTC
TRBV19	NA	TRBJ1-6	NA	CASRADPNNSPLHF	TGTGCCAGCCGGGCCGATCCAAATAATTCACCCCTCCACTTT
TRBV13	TRBD1	TRBJ1-2	NA	CASSWTGSDGYTF	TGTGCCAGCAGTTGGACAGGGAGTGATGGCTACACCTTC
TRBV5-5	NA	TRBJ2-3	NA	CASSLRSDTQYF	TGTGCCAGCAGCCTCAGATCAGATACGCAGTATTTT
TRBV6-6	NA	TRBJ1-1	NA	CASSSKGPKTEAFF	TGTGCCAGCAGTTCAAAGGGGCCGAAAACTGAAGCTTTCTTT
TRBV3-1/TRBV3-2	NA	TRBJ2-2	NA	CASTSSRAPNTGELFF	TGTGCCAGCACCTCCAGTAGAGCACCTAACACCGGGGAGCTGTTTTTT
TRBV7-9	TRBD1	TRBJ1-2	NA	CASSPGTAGGYTF	TGTGCCAGCAGCCCGGGGACAGCTGGTGGCTACACCTTC
TRBV12-3/TRBV12-4	NA	TRBJ2-7	NA	CASSLDRPNEQYF	TGTGCCAGCAGTTTAGACAGGCCCAACGAGCAGTACTTC
TRBV6-1	NA	TRBJ1-5	NA	CASSEAGSWGDDQPQHF	TGTGCCAGCAGTGAAGCAGGGAGTTGGGGGGACGATCAGCCCCAGCATTTT
TRBV27	NA	TRBJ2-3	NA	CASSLWGGASTDTQYF	TGTGCCAGCAGTTTATGGGGCGGCGCTAGCACAGATACGCAGTATTTT
TRBV12-5	NA	TRBJ2-7	NA	CASGRSYEQYF	TGTGCTAGTGGTCGATCGTACGAGCAGTACTTC